Presented here are 25 T cell receptor beta chains from one specimen sequenced in a study of shared clonotypes between healthy human individuals. Some clones are missing from TCRdb's copy, which holds only in-frame ones; the method was immunoSEQ multiplex PCR. Among about 1.1 million clones listed, approximately 75% were seen once. The sequenced sample was memory CD4+ T cells from PBMCs. Subset reported: CD45RA-negative fraction. The receptors derive from a man younger than 30 in good health. Some clones in this sample may be carry-over from other donors' samples.

V gene TRBV27 combines with J gene TRBJ1-1; no firm D call. Trimming stripped 6 bases from V and 0 bases from J, with 11 bases between. CDR1 and CDR2 (germline): MNHEY, SMNVEV (reference sequence). This CDR3 region has 14 residues. For the CDR3, the DNA is TGTGCCAGCAGACCGCCGGGCGTGAACACTGAAGCTTTCTTT. This translates into CASRPPGVNTEAFF.

V gene TRBV28 combines with J gene TRBJ1-2, with D possibly being TRBD1 (5 bases). Germline CDR1 is MDHEN and CDR2 is SYDVKM. V was cut by 1 base and J by 7 bases, with 13 bases left in between. The CDR3 sequence is 14 residues long. The CDR3 sequence: CASSLSGTNSGYTF. DNA of the CDR3: TGTGCCAGCAGTTTATCCGGGACTAACAGTGGCTACACCTTC.

The V gene is TRBV5-1, the J gene TRBJ2-5; possibly TRBD2 for D (5 bases). V was pared by 5 bases and J by 1 base, with 15 bases between. Germline loops: CDR1 SGHRS, CDR2 YFSETQ. The CDR3 totals 15 residues. CDR3 DNA sequence: TGCGCCAGCAGGCCTACTAGTTCGTCCCAAGAGACCCAGTACTTC. Protein product: CASRPTSSSQETQYF.

The gene calls are TRBV11-3 and TRBJ2-1; D gene ambiguous. The ends were cut back, 0 bases at V and 7 bases at J, with 10 bases in the middle. There are 14 residues in the CDR3. In germline, CDR1 is SGHNT, CDR2 YENEEA. In nucleotides, the CDR3 is TGTGCCAGCAGCTTAGATCTTACGGGTAATGAGCAGTTCTTC. Translated: CASSLDLTGNEQFF. The entire variable domain, with the rest obtained from reference TRBV11-3 and TRBJ2-1, is as follows: EAGVVQSPRYKIIEKKQPVAFWCNPISGHNTLYWYLQNLGQGPELLIRYENEEAVDDSQLPKDRFSAERLKGVDSTLKIQPAELGDSAVYLCASSLDLTGNEQFFGPGTRLTVL.

The V call is TRBV15, the J call TRBJ1-3, with D perhaps matching TRBD1 (5 bases). The germline V and J ends were trimmed by 9 bases and 0 bases, with 12 bases remaining between them. From germline, CDR1 is LNHNV and CDR2 YYDKDF (reference sequence). The CDR3 length is 14 residues. CDR3 DNA sequence: TGTGCCACGGTACAGGATTACTCTGGAAACACCATATATTTT. Amino acids: CATVQDYSGNTIYF.

In this sample, this clone turned up a few times. CDR3 residues: CASSTTGQNNQPQHF. The CDR3 DNA is TGTGCCAGTAGTACGACCGGGCAGAACAATCAGCCCCAGCATTTT. The chain carries TRBV19 and TRBJ1-5; D ambiguous. Trimming cost V 4 bases and J 3 bases, with 13 bases left between them. Germline loops: CDR1 LNHDA, CDR2 SQIVND (reference sequence). This CDR3 region has 15 residues.

This chain joins TRBV18 and TRBJ2-7; TRBD2 matches 8 bases. Germline trimming cut 6 bases from V and 3 bases from J; bases unmatched to any gene: 13. CDR1 and CDR2 from the germline V gene are KGHSH and LQKENI. This CDR3 is 16 amino acids long. The CDR3 DNA is TGTGCCAGCTCTCGGGGTTTTAGCGGGGTGATCTACGAGCAGTACTTC. Protein product: CASSRGFSGVIYEQYF.

The genes are TRBV5-4 and TRBJ2-3, with 8 bases identical to TRBD2. Germline V lookup: CDR1 SGHNT, CDR2 YYREEE (reference sequence). V gave up 1 base and J gave up 2 bases; unmatched junction bases: 9. CDR3 length equals 17 residues. CDR3 residues: CASSLRLAGGTTDTQYF. CDR3 nucleotides: TGTGCCAGCAGCTTGCGGTTGGCGGGAGGAACCACAGATACGCAGTATTTT.

The rearrangement joins TRBV2 to TRBJ2-2; 7 bases are a match to TRBD1. The CDR3 runs to 16 residues. Per the germline V gene, CDR1 is SNHLY and CDR2 is FYNNEI. Germline trimming cut 5 bases from V and 1 base from J; bases unmatched to any gene: 7. In nucleotides, the CDR3 is TGTGCCAGCAGTTCCCTCGGACAGGAGAACACCGGGGAGCTGTTTTTT. It translates to CASSSLGQENTGELFF.

This clone came up once. The chain couples TRBV2 to TRBJ2-5, with D tentatively TRBD2 (5 bases). Germline CDR1 SNHLY, CDR2 FYNNEI. This CDR3 contains 15 residues. V lost 7 bases and J 2 bases, leaving 17 bases between the germline ends. As DNA, the CDR3 is TGTGCCAGCATTCCTTATATCCCGGGGCAAGAGACCCAGTACTTC. It is translated as CASIPYIPGQETQYF.

The V gene is TRBV30, the J gene TRBJ2-7; 7 nucleotides line up with TRBD1. The CDR3 sequence is 13 residues long. CDR1 GTSNPN and CDR2 SVGIG come from the germline V gene (reference sequence). V lost 3 bases, J lost 2 bases, and 4 bases stayed unmatched. CDR3: CAWRKGGPYEQYF. The DNA for the CDR3 is TGTGCCTGGAGAAAAGGGGGCCCCTACGAGCAGTACTTC.

There are a few counts of this clone. This rearrangement joins TRBV10-3 to TRBJ2-1, with 8 bases fitting TRBD1. CDR1 is ENHRY and CDR2 is SYGVKD in the germline V gene. This CDR3 region has 16 residues. V was clipped by 1 base and J by 8 bases; unmatched bases: 10. CDR3 sequence (DNA): TGTGCCATCAGTGAGTGGAGGGGACAGGATGTCGATGAGCAGTTCTTC. This gives the protein CAISEWRGQDVDEQFF.

The chain uses TRBV5-6 and TRBJ2-2; TRBD2 is a possible D gene (5 bases). The V gene's germline CDR1 is SGHDT and CDR2 YYEEEE. The V end lost 0 bases, the J end lost 1 base, and 10 bases lay between the germline ends. The CDR3 has 16 amino acids. CDR3 residues: CASSLGRWENTGELFF. DNA of the CDR3: TGTGCCAGCAGCTTGGGGAGGTGGGAGAACACCGGGGAGCTGTTTTTT.

V usage is TRBV28 and J usage is TRBJ1-1, with 7 bases fitting TRBD1. The CDR3 totals 11 residues. V was clipped by 5 bases and J by 8 bases; unmatched bases: 2. Germline CDR1 and CDR2: MDHEN and SYDVKM. The CDR3 nucleotides read TGTGCCAGCAGTGCGGACAGGGAAGCTTTCTTT. Translating gives CASSADREAFF.

The CDR3 region has the DNA TGTGCCAGCAGCCAAGTCCAGCGGGACACAGATACGCAGTATTTT. Protein sequence: CASSQVQRDTDTQYF. This sequence joins TRBV4-2 and TRBJ2-3, with 7 positions matching TRBD2. The CDR3 extends over 15 amino acids. Germline V lookup: CDR1 LGHNA, CDR2 YNFKEQ. V lost 1 base to trimming and J lost 2 bases; unmatched junction nucleotides: 3.

There are a few counts of this clone. The chain has TRBV5-4 and TRBJ2-6; D remains ambiguous. CDR3 length: 15 amino acids. Per the germline V gene, CDR1 is SGHNT and CDR2 is YYREEE (reference sequence). The ends were cut back, 3 bases at V and 4 bases at J, with 11 bases in the middle. The CDR3 nucleotides are TGTGCCAGCAGCTCGGCGGTGGCCGGGGCCAACGTCCTGACTTTC. It is translated as CASSSAVAGANVLTF.

In regard to this clone: Other DNA sequences in this specimen translate into the identical CDR3. This chain connects TRBV18 to TRBJ1-2; 7 bases map to TRBD1. The ends lost 3 bases at V and 6 bases at J; junction bases unmatched: 4. Germline V gene data show CDR1 as KGHSH and CDR2 as LQKENI. The CDR3 runs 13 residues. CDR3 in DNA: TGTGCCAGCTCACCCCGCAGGGGGGATGGCTACACCTTC. This translates into CASSPRRGDGYTF.

The gene calls are TRBV14 and TRBJ1-4, with 8 bases matching TRBD1. Germline V gene data show CDR1 as SGHDN and CDR2 as FVKESK. V was clipped by 4 bases and J by 8 bases; unmatched bases: 9. The CDR3 is 15 amino acids. The CDR3 sequence: CASSRAGGVWEKLFF. The CDR3 DNA follows: TGTGCCAGCAGCCGAGCAGGGGGCGTGTGGGAAAAACTGTTTTTT.

This clone was seen only once. The rearrangement links TRBV5-8 to TRBJ2-5, with D possibly being TRBD1 (6 bases). This CDR3 has 14 residues. Germline V gives CDR1 SGHTS, CDR2 YDEGEE. V lost 4 bases, J lost 2 bases, and 12 bases lay in between. In nucleotides, the CDR3 is TGTGCCAGCAGCCACGGACAGCTACAAGAGACCCAGTACTTC. Protein sequence: CASSHGQLQETQYF.

This clone was picked up a small number of times. The V and J genes are TRBV6-5 and TRBJ1-5; D is possibly TRBD1 (6 bases). The V gene's germline CDR1 is MNHEY and CDR2 SVGAGI. V was cut by 6 bases and J by 5 bases, with 11 bases left in between. This CDR3 contains 13 residues. The CDR3 region has the DNA TGTGCCAGCAGCACAGGGTTCGATCAGCCCCAGCATTTT. Translating gives CASSTGFDQPQHF.

DNA of the CDR3: TGTGCCAGCAGCCCGAAGGGGAGAGGGAGTTGGTACGAGCAGTACTTC. It is translated as CASSPKGRGSWYEQYF. The chain has TRBV9 and TRBJ2-7; the D gene could be TRBD1 or TRBD2 (5 bases each). The V gene lost 4 bases and the J gene lost 4 bases, with 21 bases spanning the gap. The V gene's germline CDR1 is SGDLS and CDR2 YYNGEE. This CDR3 is built from 16 residues.

This clone was seen a few times. This specimen includes other DNA sequences encoding the same CDR3. The V gene is TRBV28, the J gene TRBJ1-5; D is unresolved. The CDR3 sequence is 12 residues long. The germline gives CDR1 MDHEN, CDR2 SYDVKM. V lost 2 bases and J lost 6, with 5 bases in between. The CDR3 region is CASSLEGQPQHF. As DNA, the CDR3 is TGTGCCAGCAGTTTAGAAGGTCAGCCCCAGCATTTT.

This clone showed up just a few times. This chain uses TRBV30 with TRBJ2-2; 10 bases align to TRBD1. CDR3 length: 15 amino acids. Germline loops: CDR1 GTSNPN, CDR2 SVGIG (reference sequence). Losses at the gene ends were 4 bases for V and 4 bases for J; bases not matched to a gene: 6. The CDR3: CAWNHRDRGTGELFF. CDR3 DNA sequence: TGTGCCTGGAATCACCGGGACAGGGGCACCGGGGAGCTGTTTTTT.

This chain joins TRBV19 and TRBJ1-4, with no clear D. The ends were cut back, 6 bases at V and 8 bases at J, with 19 bases in the middle. Looked up from germline, CDR1 is LNHDA and CDR2 is SQIVND (reference sequence). The CDR3 contains 15 residues. CDR3 DNA sequence: TGTGCCAGTAGCCCCACAGCCCCCGGAAGGGAAAAACTGTTTTTT. Translating gives CASSPTAPGREKLFF.

This clone was seen only once. This CDR3 is also generated by other DNA sequences in the sample. The J gene is TRBJ2-5, the V gene TRBV5-1; tentative D call: TRBD2 (6 bases). The CDR3 totals 13 residues. Trimming shortened V by 0 bases and J by 5 bases, and 8 bases separated the two germline ends. Germline V gene lookup returns CDR1 SGHRS and CDR2 YFSETQ. The CDR3 is CASSLGLGETQYF. The CDR3 DNA sequence: TGCGCCAGCAGCTTGGGACTAGGGGAGACCCAGTACTTC.